This T cell receptor beta chain was documented in a study of CD8+CD57+ T cells in acquired aplastic anemia. The CDR3 contains 17 residues. Germline CDR1 and CDR2: MGHDK and SYGVNS. J gave up 1 base and V 5 bases, and 6 bases lay outside the gene matches. TCR beta VDJ and CDR3 profiling used genomic DNA as template. TCRdb reanalysed the reads using MiXCR and keeps one entry per CDR3 protein. The sample yields some 170,000 distinct CDR3 sequences, about 45% seen once. Of note for this clonotype: Its antigen is unknown.

Sequenced patients had shown CD8+CD57+ cell expansion by flow cytometry. Findings and limits, study-wide: Some 29 CD8+ CDR3 sequences were shared between patients and controls. Any difference that existed in CD8+ Simpson's diversity between patients and controls was not significant.

J is TRBJ2-1 and V is TRBV25-1; 12 nucleotides line up with TRBD2. The TCR originated in a human donor with aplastic anemia. The specimen was sorted CD4+, CD8+, or CD8+CD57+ T cells (not recorded which) from PBMCs. CDR3 nucleotides: TGTGCCAGCAGTCGTCTAGCGGGGGGGCCTTCCTACAATGAGCAGTTCTTC. This sequence encodes CASSRLAGGPSYNEQFF.